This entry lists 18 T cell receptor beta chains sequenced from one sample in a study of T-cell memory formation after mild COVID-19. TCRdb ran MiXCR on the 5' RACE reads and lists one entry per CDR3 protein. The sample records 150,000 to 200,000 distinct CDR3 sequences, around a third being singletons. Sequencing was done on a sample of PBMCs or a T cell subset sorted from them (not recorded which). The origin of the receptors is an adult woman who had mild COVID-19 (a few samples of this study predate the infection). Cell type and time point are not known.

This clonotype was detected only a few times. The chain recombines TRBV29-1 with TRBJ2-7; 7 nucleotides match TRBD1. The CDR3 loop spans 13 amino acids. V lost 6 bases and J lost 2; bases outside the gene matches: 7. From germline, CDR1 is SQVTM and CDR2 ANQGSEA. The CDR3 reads CSVRQGGAYEQYF. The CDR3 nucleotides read TGCAGCGTGCGACAGGGTGGGGCCTACGAGCAGTACTTC.

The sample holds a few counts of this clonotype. The CDR3 bases are TGTGCCAGCAGCTTGACTCGGGAGGCGCATACGCAGTATTTT. Its protein is CASSLTREAHTQYF. The rearrangement uses TRBV7-9 and TRBJ2-3; 7 bases match TRBD2. Germline V gene data show CDR1 as SEHNR and CDR2 as FQNEAQ (reference sequence). The CDR3 is made up of 14 amino acids. With 3 bases clipped from V and 7 bases from J, the junction kept 7 bases outside the gene matches.

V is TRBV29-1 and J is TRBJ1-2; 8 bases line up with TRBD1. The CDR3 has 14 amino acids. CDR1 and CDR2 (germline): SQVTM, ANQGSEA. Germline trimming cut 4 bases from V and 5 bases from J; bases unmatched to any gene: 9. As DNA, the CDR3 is TGCAGCGTTGCCCCAGGGGGCCAGGGATATGGCTACACCTTC. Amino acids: CSVAPGGQGYGYTF.

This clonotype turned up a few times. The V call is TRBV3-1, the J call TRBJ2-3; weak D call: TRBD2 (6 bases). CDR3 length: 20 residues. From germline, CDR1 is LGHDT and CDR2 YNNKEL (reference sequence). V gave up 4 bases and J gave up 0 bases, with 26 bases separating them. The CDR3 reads CASSPFGLGGRFSSTDTQYF. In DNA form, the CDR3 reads TGTGCCAGCAGCCCCTTTGGATTGGGGGGAAGGTTCTCTAGCACAGATACGCAGTATTTT.

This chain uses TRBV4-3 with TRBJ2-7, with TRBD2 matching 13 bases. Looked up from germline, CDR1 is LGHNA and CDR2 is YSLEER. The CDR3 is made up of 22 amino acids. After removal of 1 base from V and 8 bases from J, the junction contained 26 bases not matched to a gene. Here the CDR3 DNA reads TGCGCCAGCAGCCAAGTATCCTACGGCGGGACAACTAGTGGACTAGCGGGAGTGCAGCAGTACTTC. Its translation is CASSQVSYGGTTSGLAGVQQYF.

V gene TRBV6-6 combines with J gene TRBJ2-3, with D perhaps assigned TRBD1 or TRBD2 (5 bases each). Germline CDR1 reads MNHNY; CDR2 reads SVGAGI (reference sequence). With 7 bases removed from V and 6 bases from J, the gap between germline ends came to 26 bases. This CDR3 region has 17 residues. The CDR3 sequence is CASTTRDASRYMDTQYF. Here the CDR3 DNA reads TGTGCCAGCACCACAAGGGACGCTTCGCGATACATGGATACGCAGTATTTT.

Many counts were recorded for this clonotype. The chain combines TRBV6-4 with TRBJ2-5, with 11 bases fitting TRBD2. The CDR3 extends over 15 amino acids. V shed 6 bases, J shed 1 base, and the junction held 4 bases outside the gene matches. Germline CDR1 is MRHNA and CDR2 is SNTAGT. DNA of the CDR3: TGTGCCAGCAGCGAGGGGACTAGCGGCCAAGAGACCCAGTACTTC. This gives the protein CASSEGTSGQETQYF.

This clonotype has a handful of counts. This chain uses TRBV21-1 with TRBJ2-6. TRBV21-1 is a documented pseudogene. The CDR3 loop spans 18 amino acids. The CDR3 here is CASSKSKVPYSGANVLTF. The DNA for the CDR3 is TGTGCCAGCAGCAAAAGTAAGGTACCCTACTCTGGGGCCAACGTCCTGACTTTC.

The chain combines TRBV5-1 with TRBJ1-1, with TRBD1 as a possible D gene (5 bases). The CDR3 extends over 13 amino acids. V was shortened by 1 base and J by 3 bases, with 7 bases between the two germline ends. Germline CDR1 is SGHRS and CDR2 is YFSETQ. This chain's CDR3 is CASSLMGHTEAFF. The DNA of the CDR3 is TGCGCCAGCAGCTTGATGGGGCACACTGAAGCTTTCTTT.

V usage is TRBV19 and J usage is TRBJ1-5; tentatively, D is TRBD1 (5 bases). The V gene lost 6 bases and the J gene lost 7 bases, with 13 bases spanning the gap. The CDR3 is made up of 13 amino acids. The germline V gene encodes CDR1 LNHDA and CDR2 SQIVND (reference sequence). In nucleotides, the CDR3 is TGTGCCAGTAGATCGGAGGGGACGCAGCCCCAGCATTTT. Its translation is CASRSEGTQPQHF.

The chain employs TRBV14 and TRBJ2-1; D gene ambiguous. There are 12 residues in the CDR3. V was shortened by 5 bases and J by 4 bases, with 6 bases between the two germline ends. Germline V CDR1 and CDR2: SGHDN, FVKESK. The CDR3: CASSVEYNEQFF. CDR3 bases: TGTGCCAGCAGCGTAGAATACAATGAGCAGTTCTTC.

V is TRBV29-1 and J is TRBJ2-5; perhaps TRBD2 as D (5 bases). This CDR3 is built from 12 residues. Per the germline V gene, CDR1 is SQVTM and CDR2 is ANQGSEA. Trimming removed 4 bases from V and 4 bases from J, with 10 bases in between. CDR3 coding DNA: TGCAGCGTTGCGGACTCCGGAGAGACCCAGTACTTC. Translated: CSVADSGETQYF.

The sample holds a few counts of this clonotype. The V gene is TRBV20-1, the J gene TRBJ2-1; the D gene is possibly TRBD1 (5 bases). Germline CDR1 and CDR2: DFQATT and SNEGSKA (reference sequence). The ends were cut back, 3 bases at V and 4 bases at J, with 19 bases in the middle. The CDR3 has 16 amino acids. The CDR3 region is CSASPVEPGSYNEQFF. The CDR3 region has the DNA TGCAGTGCTAGTCCCGTTGAGCCAGGGTCATACAATGAGCAGTTCTTC.

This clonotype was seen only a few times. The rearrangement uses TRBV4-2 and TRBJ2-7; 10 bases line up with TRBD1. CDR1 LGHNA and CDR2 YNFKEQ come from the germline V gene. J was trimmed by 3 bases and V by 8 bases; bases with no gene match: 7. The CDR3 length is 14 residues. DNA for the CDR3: TGTGCCAGCGGTTACGGACAGGGGGGCTACGAGCAGTACTTC. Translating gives CASGYGQGGYEQYF.

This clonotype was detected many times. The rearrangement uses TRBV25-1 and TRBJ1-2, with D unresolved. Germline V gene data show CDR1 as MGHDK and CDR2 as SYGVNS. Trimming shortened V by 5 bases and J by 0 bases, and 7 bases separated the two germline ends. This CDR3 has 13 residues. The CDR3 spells CASSPIANYGYTF. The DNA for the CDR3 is TGTGCCAGCAGTCCCATCGCTAACTATGGCTACACCTTC.

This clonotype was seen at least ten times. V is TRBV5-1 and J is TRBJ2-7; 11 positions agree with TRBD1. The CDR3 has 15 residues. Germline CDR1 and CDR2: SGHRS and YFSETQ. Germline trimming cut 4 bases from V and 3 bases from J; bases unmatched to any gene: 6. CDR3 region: CASSTSGTGGYEQYF. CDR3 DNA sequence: TGCGCCAGCAGCACCTCCGGGACAGGGGGCTACGAGCAGTACTTC.

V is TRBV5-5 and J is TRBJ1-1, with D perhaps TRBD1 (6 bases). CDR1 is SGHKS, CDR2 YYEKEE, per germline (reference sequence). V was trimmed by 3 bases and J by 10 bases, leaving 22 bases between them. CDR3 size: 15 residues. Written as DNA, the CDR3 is TGTGCCAGCAGCTACGGGGGCGGCGGACTTAGGGGAGCTTTCTTT. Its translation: CASSYGGGGLRGAFF.

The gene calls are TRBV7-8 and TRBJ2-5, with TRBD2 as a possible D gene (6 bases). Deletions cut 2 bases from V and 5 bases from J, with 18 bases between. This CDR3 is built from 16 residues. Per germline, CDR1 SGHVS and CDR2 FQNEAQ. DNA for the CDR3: TGTGCCAGCAGCTTAAGTCGCGGGGTGGCAGGGGAGACCCAGTACTTC. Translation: CASSLSRGVAGETQYF. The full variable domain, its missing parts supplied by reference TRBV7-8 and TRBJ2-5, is GAGVSQSPRYKVAKRGQDVALRCDPISGHVSLFWYQQALGQGPEFLTYFQNEAQLDKSGLPSDRFFAERPEGSVSTLKIQRTQQEDSAVYLCASSLSRGVAGETQYFGPGTRLLVL.